One and the same sample provided the 16 T cell receptor beta chains below, sequenced in a study of T cell clones after liver transplantation. The protocol was immunoSEQ multiplex PCR, while the TCRdb copy is restricted to in-frame clones and leaves out a portion. The sample has under 130,000 clones; around 84% are singletons. The sample in question was CD4+ T cells from blood, obtained around 44 months after liver transplant. These receptors all come from a human patient who received a liver transplant. T cells may partly derive from the graft donor.

The gene calls are TRBV7-8 and TRBJ1-1; D is ambiguous. The germline V gene encodes CDR1 SGHVS and CDR2 FQNEAQ. There are 14 residues in the CDR3. The ends were cut back, 1 base at V and 2 bases at J, with 8 bases in the middle. The CDR3 spells CASSLVQSNTEAFF. DNA for the CDR3: TGTGCCAGCAGCTTAGTACAGTCTAACACTGAAGCTTTCTTT.

This chain links TRBV2 with TRBJ2-5; 7 positions agree with TRBD2. V gave up 8 bases and J gave up 1 base; unmatched junction bases: 10. This CDR3 has 15 amino acids. Germline V gives CDR1 SNHLY, CDR2 FYNNEI. DNA of the CDR3: TGTGCCAGCCAAAGGGCTAGCGGACCCCAAGAGACCCAGTACTTC. Encoded protein: CASQRASGPQETQYF.

The gene calls are TRBV7-2 and TRBJ1-3; D remains unclear. This CDR3 has 16 residues. Per germline, CDR1 SGHTA and CDR2 FQGNSA. V lost 3 bases, J lost 1 base, and 13 bases lay in between. The CDR3, as DNA: TGTGCCAGCAGCTTCGGACCCCGGAGGTCTGGAAACACCATATATTTT. This translates into CASSFGPRRSGNTIYF. The entire variable domain, with the rest obtained from reference TRBV7-2 and TRBJ1-3, is as follows: GAGVSQSPSNKVTEKGKDVELRCDPISGHTALYWYRQSLGQGLEFLIYFQGNSAPDKSGLPSDRFSAERTGGSVSTLTIQRTQQEDSAVYLCASSFGPRRSGNTIYFGEGSWLTVV.

The J gene is TRBJ2-2, the V gene TRBV27, with D perhaps TRBD1 (6 bases). Germline CDR1 reads MNHEY; CDR2 reads SMNVEV (reference sequence). Trimming cost V 3 bases and J 1 base, with 9 bases left between them. CDR3 length: 15 amino acids. CDR3 nucleotide sequence: TGTGCCAGCAGTTTCCTCAGGGGGAACACCGGGGAGCTGTTTTTT. It encodes CASSFLRGNTGELFF.

This rearrangement joins TRBV5-6 to TRBJ1-2, with D perhaps matching TRBD1 (5 bases). This CDR3 is 16 amino acids long. In germline, CDR1 is SGHDT, CDR2 YYEEEE. The V gene lost 1 base and the J gene lost 3 bases, with 16 bases spanning the gap. CDR3 residues: CASSLQQGRQYYGYTF. The CDR3 region has the DNA TGTGCCAGCAGCTTGCAGCAGGGCCGTCAATACTATGGCTACACCTTC.

This chain joins TRBV7-3 and TRBJ2-5; 8 nucleotides agree with TRBD1. Looked up from germline, CDR1 is SGHTA and CDR2 is FQGTGA. V lost 4 bases, J lost 3 bases, and 4 bases stayed unmatched. There are 14 residues in the CDR3. For the CDR3, the DNA is TGTGCCAGCAGCTACATGGGACAGGAAGAGACCCAGTACTTC. This sequence encodes CASSYMGQEETQYF.

There are a few counts of this clone. The V call is TRBV5-6, the J call TRBJ2-2, with 10 bases lining up with TRBD2. This CDR3 contains 16 residues. From germline, CDR1 is SGHDT and CDR2 YYEEEE. With V trimmed by 2 bases and J by 1 base, 2 bases remained unmatched. The CDR3 DNA is TGTGCCAGCAGCTTAAGGACTAGCGGGAACACCGGGGAGCTGTTTTTT. Translating it yields CASSLRTSGNTGELFF. The full variable domain, in which reference TRBV5-6 and TRBJ2-2 provide the parts outside the CDR3, is DAGVTQSPTHLIKTRGQQVTLRCSPKSGHDTVSWYQQALGQGPQFIFQYYEEEERQRGNFPDRFSGHQFPNYSSELNVNALLLGDSALYLCASSLRTSGNTGELFFGEGSRLTVL.

J is TRBJ2-4 and V is TRBV7-8, with D hard to call. This CDR3 has 18 residues. Trimming left V 7 bases short and J 0 bases short, with 22 bases between. Germline V gene data show CDR1 as SGHVS and CDR2 as FQNEAQ. This CDR3 is CASTPGSPQVVAKNIQYF. CDR3 bases: TGTGCCAGCACCCCCGGATCCCCGCAGGTCGTAGCCAAAAACATTCAGTACTTC.

The chain recombines TRBV15 with TRBJ2-4, with a possible D match to TRBD1 (5 bases). Trimming took 3 bases from V and 3 from J, leaving 9 bases between them. This CDR3 has 14 amino acids. Germline V gene data show CDR1 as LNHNV and CDR2 as YYDKDF (reference sequence). CDR3 residues: CATSRTVNKNIQYF. The CDR3 DNA follows: TGTGCCACCAGCAGGACAGTGAACAAAAACATTCAGTACTTC. Filled out from reference TRBV15 and TRBJ2-4, the complete variable domain reads DAMVIQNPRYQVTQFGKPVTLSCSQTLNHNVMYWYQQKSSQAPKLLFHYYDKDFNNEADTPDNFQSRRPNTSFCFLDIRSPGLGDTAMYLCATSRTVNKNIQYFGAGTRLSVL.

The V gene is TRBV11-2, the J gene TRBJ2-7; D might be TRBD1 (6 bases). The germline CDR1 and CDR2 sequences are SGHAT and FQNNGV. The CDR3 runs 12 residues. V was cut by 5 bases and J by 4 bases, with 9 bases left in between. This CDR3 is CASSPRGYEQYF. The CDR3 bases are TGTGCCAGCAGCCCAAGGGGGTACGAGCAGTACTTC.

The chain uses TRBV15 and TRBJ1-3; D is uncertain. CDR1 is LNHNV, CDR2 YYDKDF, per germline (reference sequence). There are 14 residues in the CDR3. V was trimmed by 5 bases and J by 1 base, leaving 9 bases between them. In nucleotides, the CDR3 is TGTGCCACCAGCGGCGTGCTTTCTGGAAACACCATATATTTT. Its translation is CATSGVLSGNTIYF.

The rearrangement links TRBV5-1 to TRBJ2-3, with no clear D. The CDR3 is 12 residues long. V shed 1 base and J shed 5 bases, with 5 bases lying between them. CDR1 is SGHRS, CDR2 YFSETQ, per germline. The CDR3 nucleotides read TGCGCCAGCAGCTTGCGTCAAGATACGCAGTATTTT. Translated: CASSLRQDTQYF. Full variable domain (outside the CDR3, taken from reference TRBV5-1 and TRBJ2-3): KAGVTQTPRYLIKTRGQQVTLSCSPISGHRSVSWYQQTPGQGLQFLFEYFSETQRNKGNFPGRFSGRQFSNSRSEMNVSTLELGDSALYLCASSLRQDTQYFGPGTRLTVL.

This clone was seen a handful of times. V gene TRBV6-1 combines with J gene TRBJ1-3; D ambiguous. Trimming removed 1 base at V and 11 bases at J, with 21 bases between. Per germline, CDR1 MNHNS and CDR2 SASEGT. This CDR3 region has 16 residues. In DNA form, the CDR3 reads TGTGCCAGCAGTGAAGGCCCGGGATCAAGGTTATGGGCCATATATTTT. It yields the protein CASSEGPGSRLWAIYF.

At least ten counts were recorded for this clone. The CDR3 here is CASSIAGLSHEQYF. CDR3 bases: TGTGCCAGCAGTATAGCGGGGCTCAGCCACGAGCAGTACTTC. The rearrangement joins TRBV6-1 to TRBJ2-7; 8 bases agree with TRBD2. J lost 5 bases, V lost 5 bases, and 8 bases had no gene match. The germline V gene encodes CDR1 MNHNS and CDR2 SASEGT. The CDR3 runs 14 residues.

The CDR3 nucleotides are TGTGCCAGCAGTGAAGCAACCTTTGGGGGTGAAAAACTGTTTTTT. Translated: CASSEATFGGEKLFF. This chain connects TRBV2 to TRBJ1-4, with D possibly being TRBD1 (5 bases). Germline loops: CDR1 SNHLY, CDR2 FYNNEI. This CDR3 region has 15 residues. The V end lost 0 bases, the J end lost 7 bases, and 12 bases lay between the germline ends.

Only one count was recorded for this clone. J is TRBJ2-7 and V is TRBV9; D is undetermined. Germline CDR1 is SGDLS and CDR2 is YYNGEE. The CDR3 loop spans 17 amino acids. V lost 7 bases to trimming and J lost 0 bases, with 23 bases between them. This chain's CDR3 is CASPPCAVPSISYEQYF. The CDR3 bases are TGTGCCAGCCCCCCGTGTGCAGTGCCGTCAATCTCCTACGAGCAGTACTTC.